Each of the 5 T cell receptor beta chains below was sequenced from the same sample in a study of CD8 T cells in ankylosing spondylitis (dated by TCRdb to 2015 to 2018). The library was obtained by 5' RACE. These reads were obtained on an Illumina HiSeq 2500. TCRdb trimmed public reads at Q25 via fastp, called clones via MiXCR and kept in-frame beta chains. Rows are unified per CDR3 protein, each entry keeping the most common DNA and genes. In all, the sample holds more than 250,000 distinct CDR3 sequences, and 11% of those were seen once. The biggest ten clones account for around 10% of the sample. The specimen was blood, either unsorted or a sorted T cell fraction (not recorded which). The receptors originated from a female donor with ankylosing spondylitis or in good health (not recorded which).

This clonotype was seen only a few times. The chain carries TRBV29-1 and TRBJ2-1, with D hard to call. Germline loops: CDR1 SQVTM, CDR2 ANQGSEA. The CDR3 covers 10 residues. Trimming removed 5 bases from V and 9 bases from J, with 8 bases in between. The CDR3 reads CSVSLGEQFF. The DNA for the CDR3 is TGCAGCGTTTCCCTGGGTGAGCAGTTCTTC.

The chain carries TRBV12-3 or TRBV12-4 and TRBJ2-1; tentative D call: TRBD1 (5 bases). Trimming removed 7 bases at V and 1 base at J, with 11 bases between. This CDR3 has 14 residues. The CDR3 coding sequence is TGTGCCAGCACCCTGACAGTTTCCTACAATGAGCAGTTCTTC. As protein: CASTLTVSYNEQFF.

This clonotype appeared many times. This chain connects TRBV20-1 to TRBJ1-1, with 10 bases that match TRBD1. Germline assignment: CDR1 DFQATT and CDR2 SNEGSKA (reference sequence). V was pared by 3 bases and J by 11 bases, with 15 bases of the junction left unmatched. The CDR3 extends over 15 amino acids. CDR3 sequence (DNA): TGCAGTGCTAGTACATATCGACAGGGGGCGGCCACGGCTTTCTTT. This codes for CSASTYRQGAATAFF.

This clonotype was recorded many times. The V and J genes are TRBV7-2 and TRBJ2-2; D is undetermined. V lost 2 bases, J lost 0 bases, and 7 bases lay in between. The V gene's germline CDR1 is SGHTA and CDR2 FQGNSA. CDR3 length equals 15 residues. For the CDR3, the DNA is TGTGCCAGCAGCTTAACGGATGCGAACACCGGGGAGCTGTTTTTT. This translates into CASSLTDANTGELFF.

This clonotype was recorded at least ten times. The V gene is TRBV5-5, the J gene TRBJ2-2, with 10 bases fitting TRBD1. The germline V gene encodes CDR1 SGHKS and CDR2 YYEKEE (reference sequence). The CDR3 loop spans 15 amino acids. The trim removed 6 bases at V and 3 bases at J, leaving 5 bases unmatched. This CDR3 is CASKKDRGDTGELFF. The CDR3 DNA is TGTGCCAGCAAAAAGGACAGGGGGGACACCGGGGAGCTGTTTTTT. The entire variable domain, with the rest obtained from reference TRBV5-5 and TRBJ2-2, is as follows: DAGVTQSPTHLIKTRGQQVTLRCSPISGHKSVSWYQQVLGQGPQFIFQYYEKEERGRGNFPDRFSARQFPNYSSELNVNALLLGDSALYLCASKKDRGDTGELFFGEGSRLTVL.